Presented here are 10 T cell receptor beta chains from one specimen sequenced in a study of cytomegalovirus exposure and HLA in healthy donors (dated by TCRdb to about 2017). Libraries were built with the immunoSEQ multiplex PCR assay. The multiplex PCR relied on a mix of 60 forward primers for TCR Vbeta segments and 13 reverse primers for TCR Jbeta segments. The source is immuneACCESS, and TCRdb retained only in-frame sequences with V and J called. Part of the clones is not carried over; for the studies checked, unresolved V genes explain less than half of this, and the remainder is unexplained. Counted in this sample were approximately 84,000 clones; roughly 77% of them appeared once. Of the sample, around 2% falls within the top ten clones. Sequencing was done on a sample of PBMCs. Receptors were obtained from a man between 40 and 49 years old in good health and CMV-seronegative.

The chain has TRBV5-1 and TRBJ2-5; D perhaps matches TRBD2 (6 bases). The germline CDR1 and CDR2 sequences are SGHRS and YFSETQ. V was clipped by 5 bases and J by 7 bases, with 9 bases between them. The CDR3 length is 11 residues. The CDR3 loop is CASRGEATQYF. The CDR3 DNA is TGCGCCAGCAGGGGGGAGGCGACCCAGTACTTC. Supplemented by reference TRBV5-1 and TRBJ2-5, the full variable domain reads KAGVTQTPRYLIKTRGQQVTLSCSPISGHRSVSWYQQTPGQGLQFLFEYFSETQRNKGNFPGRFSGRQFSNSRSEMNVSTLELGDSALYLCASRGEATQYFGPGTRLLVL.

The chain is built from TRBV6-1 and TRBJ1-6, with D possibly matching TRBD1 (5 bases). Germline CDR1 and CDR2: MNHNS and SASEGT. CDR3 size: 16 residues. With 2 bases removed from V and 2 bases from J, the gap between germline ends came to 10 bases. CDR3 amino acids: CASSETGVPYNSPLHF. The DNA of the CDR3 is TGTGCCAGCAGTGAAACGGGGGTACCCTATAATTCACCCCTCCACTTT.

V gene TRBV11-2 combines with J gene TRBJ2-7, with unresolved D. CDR1 and CDR2 from the germline V gene are SGHAT and FQNNGV. The CDR3 is made up of 16 amino acids. The germline V and J ends were trimmed by 5 bases and 5 bases, with 22 bases remaining between them. CDR3 sequence (DNA): TGTGCCAGCAGCCCAAGGCTAGACGCTTCTTTTGACGAGCAGTACTTC. This translates into CASSPRLDASFDEQYF. Using reference TRBV11-2 and TRBJ2-7 for the parts outside the CDR3, the full variable domain is EAGVAQSPRYKIIEKRQSVAFWCNPISGHATLYWYQQILGQGPKLLIQFQNNGVVDDSQLPKDRFSAERLKGVDSTLKIQPAKLEDSAVYLCASSPRLDASFDEQYFGPGTRLTVT.

This clone was found a few times. This chain joins TRBV6-1 and TRBJ1-5, with TRBD1 matching over 7 bases. CDR3 length: 14 amino acids. Germline values: CDR1 MNHNS, CDR2 SASEGT. V trimming: 7 bases; J trimming: 4 bases; junction bases outside the gene matches: 7. The CDR3 sequence is CASTLDRANQPQHF. In nucleotides, the CDR3 is TGTGCCAGCACCTTAGACAGGGCTAATCAGCCCCAGCATTTT.

The gene calls are TRBV10-3 and TRBJ1-1, with D uncertain. Germline V lookup: CDR1 ENHRY, CDR2 SYGVKD. This CDR3 comprises 11 residues. CDR3 residues: CAAREDTEAFF. Written as DNA, the CDR3 is TGTGCAGCGCGGGAGGACACTGAAGCTTTCTTT.

This chain connects TRBV10-3 to TRBJ1-5; D not resolved. The V gene's germline CDR1 is ENHRY and CDR2 SYGVKD. V gave up 3 bases and J gave up 5 bases, with 8 bases separating them. The CDR3 runs to 13 residues. The CDR3 bases are TGTGCCATCAGTGATTTTCAGGATCAGCCCCAGCATTTT. Translated: CAISDFQDQPQHF.

The gene calls are TRBV5-4 and TRBJ2-1; weak D call: TRBD1 (6 bases). V lost 0 bases and J lost 0, with 7 bases in between. Per the germline V gene, CDR1 is SGHNT and CDR2 is YYREEE (reference sequence). CDR3 size: 15 residues. The CDR3 here is CASSLGGGSYNEQFF. The CDR3 region has the DNA TGTGCCAGCAGCTTGGGAGGGGGCTCCTACAATGAGCAGTTCTTC.

The chain joins TRBV12-5 to TRBJ2-3; D gene ambiguous. The CDR3 covers 12 residues. Germline CDR1 reads LGHNT; CDR2 reads FRNRAP. Trimming took off 2 bases at V and 6 bases at J, with 6 bases between the two ends. The CDR3 bases are TGTGCTAGTGGTTTGTCACAGGATACGCAGTATTTT. Translation: CASGLSQDTQYF.

This rearrangement joins TRBV6-5 to TRBJ2-5, with 8 bases fitting TRBD1. Per the germline V gene, CDR1 is MNHEY and CDR2 is SVGAGI. CDR3 length: 16 amino acids. Trimming cost V 4 bases and J 4 bases; bases outside gene matches: 11. CDR3 bases: TGTGCCAGCAGTTTGACCCGGACAGGGTTGGGAGAGACCCAGTACTTC. Protein product: CASSLTRTGLGETQYF.

This clone was recorded a few times. The rearrangement joins TRBV6-6 to TRBJ1-1; D not certain. CDR1 is MNHNY and CDR2 is SVGAGI in the germline V gene (reference sequence). This CDR3 has 12 residues. The V end lost 8 bases, the J end lost 1 base, and 8 bases lay between the germline ends. The DNA for the CDR3 is TGTGCCAGCGGGAGGAGGAACACTGAAGCTTTCTTT. It codes for CASGRRNTEAFF.